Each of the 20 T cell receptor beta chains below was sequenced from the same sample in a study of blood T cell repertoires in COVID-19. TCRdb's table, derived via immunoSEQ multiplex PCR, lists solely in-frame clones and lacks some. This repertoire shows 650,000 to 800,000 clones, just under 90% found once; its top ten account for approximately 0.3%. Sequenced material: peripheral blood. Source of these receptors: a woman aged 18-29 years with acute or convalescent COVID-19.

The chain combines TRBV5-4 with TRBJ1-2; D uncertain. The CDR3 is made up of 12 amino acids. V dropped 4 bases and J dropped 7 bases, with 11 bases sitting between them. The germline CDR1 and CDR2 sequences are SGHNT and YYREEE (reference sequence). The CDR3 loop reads CASSLGWSGYTF. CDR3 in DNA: TGTGCCAGCAGCCTTGGCTGGAGTGGCTACACCTTC. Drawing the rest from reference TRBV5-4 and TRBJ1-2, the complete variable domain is ETGVTQSPTHLIKTRGQQVTLRCSSQSGHNTVSWYQQALGQGPQFIFQYYREEENGRGNFPPRFSGLQFPNYSSELNVNALELDDSALYLCASSLGWSGYTFGSGTRLTVV.

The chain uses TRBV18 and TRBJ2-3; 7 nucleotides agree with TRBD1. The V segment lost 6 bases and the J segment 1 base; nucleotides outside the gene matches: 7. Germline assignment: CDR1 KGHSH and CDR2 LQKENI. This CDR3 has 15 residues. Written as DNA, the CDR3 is TGTGCCAGCTCCCAACAGGGGCCCCGCACAGATACGCAGTATTTT. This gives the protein CASSQQGPRTDTQYF.

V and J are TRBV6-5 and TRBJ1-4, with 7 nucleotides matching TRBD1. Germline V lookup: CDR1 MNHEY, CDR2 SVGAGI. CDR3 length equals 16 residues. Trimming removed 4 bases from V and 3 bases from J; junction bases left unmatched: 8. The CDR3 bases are TGTGCCAGCAGTTCCCTCTCGACAGGGTCTAATGAAAAACTGTTTTTT. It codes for CASSSLSTGSNEKLFF.

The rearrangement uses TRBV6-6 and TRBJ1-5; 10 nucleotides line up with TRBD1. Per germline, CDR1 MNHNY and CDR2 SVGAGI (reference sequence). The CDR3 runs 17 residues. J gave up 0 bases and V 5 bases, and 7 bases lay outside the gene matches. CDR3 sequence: CASSQGQGIYSNQPQHF. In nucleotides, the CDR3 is TGTGCCAGCAGTCAGGGACAGGGGATTTATAGCAATCAGCCCCAGCATTTT.

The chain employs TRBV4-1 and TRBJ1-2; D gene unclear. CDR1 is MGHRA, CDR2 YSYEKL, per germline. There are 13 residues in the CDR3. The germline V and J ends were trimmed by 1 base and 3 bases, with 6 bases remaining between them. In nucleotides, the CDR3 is TGCGCCAGCAGCCAAGTGGCCGACTATGGCTACACCTTC. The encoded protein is CASSQVADYGYTF.

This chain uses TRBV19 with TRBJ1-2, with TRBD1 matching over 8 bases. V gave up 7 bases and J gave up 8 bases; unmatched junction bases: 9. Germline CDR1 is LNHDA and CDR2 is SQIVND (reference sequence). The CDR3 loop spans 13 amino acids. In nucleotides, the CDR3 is TGTGCCAGTAATCTTCGACAGGGGAACGGCTACACCTTC. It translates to CASNLRQGNGYTF.

CDR3 sequence: CASSLAGYPGNTIYF. CDR3 sequence (DNA): TGTGCCAGCAGCTTGGCCGGTTACCCTGGAAACACCATATATTTT. The chain joins TRBV5-8 to TRBJ1-3; no clear D gene. Per germline, CDR1 SGHTS and CDR2 YDEGEE. There are 15 residues in the CDR3. The V end lost 0 bases, the J end lost 2 bases, and 9 bases lay between the germline ends.

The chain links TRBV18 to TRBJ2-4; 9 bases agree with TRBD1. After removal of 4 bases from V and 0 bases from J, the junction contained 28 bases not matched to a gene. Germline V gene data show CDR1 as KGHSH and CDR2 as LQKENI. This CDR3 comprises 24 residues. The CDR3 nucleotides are TGTGCCAGCTCACTCAATCCTTGGTACCGGGACAGGGAAAAAGAGGATCTAGCCAAAAACATTCAGTACTTC. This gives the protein CASSLNPWYRDREKEDLAKNIQYF.

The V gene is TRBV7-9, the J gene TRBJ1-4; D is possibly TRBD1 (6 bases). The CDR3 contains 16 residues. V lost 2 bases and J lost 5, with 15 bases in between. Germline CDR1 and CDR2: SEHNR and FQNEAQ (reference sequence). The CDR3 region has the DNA TGTGCCAGCAGCTTACGAGGGGGTTGGGCCAATGAAAAACTGTTTTTT. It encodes CASSLRGGWANEKLFF.

The CDR3 protein is CASSVTGDAYGYTF. CDR3 in DNA: TGTGCCAGCTCAGTTACGGGGGACGCCTATGGCTACACCTTC. The V call is TRBV18, the J call TRBJ1-2, with D possibly matching TRBD1 (5 bases). The CDR3 has 14 amino acids. The ends were cut back, 5 bases at V and 4 bases at J, with 14 bases in the middle. CDR1 and CDR2 from the germline V gene are KGHSH and LQKENI.

For the CDR3, the DNA is TGTGCCTGGAGTCTATCGGACAGGGGTTATGAAAAACTGTTTTTT. This translates into CAWSLSDRGYEKLFF. The V gene is TRBV30, the J gene TRBJ1-4, with 9 nucleotides matching TRBD1. J lost 6 bases, V lost 2 bases, and 7 bases had no gene match. Germline CDR1 reads GTSNPN; CDR2 reads SVGIG (reference sequence). The CDR3 loop spans 15 amino acids.

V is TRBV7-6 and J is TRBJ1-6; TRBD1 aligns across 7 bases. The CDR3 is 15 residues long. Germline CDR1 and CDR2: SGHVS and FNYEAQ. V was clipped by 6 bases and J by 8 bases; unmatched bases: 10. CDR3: CASRTLGQKDSPLHF. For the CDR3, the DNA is TGTGCCAGCAGGACCCTGGGACAGAAGGATTCACCCCTCCACTTT.

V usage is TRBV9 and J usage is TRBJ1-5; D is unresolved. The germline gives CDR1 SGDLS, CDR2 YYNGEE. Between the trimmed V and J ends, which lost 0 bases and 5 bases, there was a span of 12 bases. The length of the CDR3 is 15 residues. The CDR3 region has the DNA TGTGCCAGCAGCGTAGGGGGAGAATTGGATCAGCCCCAGCATTTT. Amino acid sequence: CASSVGGELDQPQHF. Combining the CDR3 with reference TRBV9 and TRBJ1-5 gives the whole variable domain DSGVTQTPKHLITATGQRVTLRCSPRSGDLSVYWYQQSLDQGLQFLIQYYNGEERAKGNILERFSAQQFPDLHSELNLSSLELGDSALYFCASSVGGELDQPQHFGDGTRLSIL.

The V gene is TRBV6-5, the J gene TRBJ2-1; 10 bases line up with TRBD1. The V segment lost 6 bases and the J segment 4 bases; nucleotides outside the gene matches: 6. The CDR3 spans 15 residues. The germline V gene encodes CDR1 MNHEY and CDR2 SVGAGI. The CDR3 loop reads CASRTRDRGYNEQFF. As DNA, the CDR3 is TGTGCCAGCAGAACACGGGACAGGGGTTACAATGAGCAGTTCTTC.

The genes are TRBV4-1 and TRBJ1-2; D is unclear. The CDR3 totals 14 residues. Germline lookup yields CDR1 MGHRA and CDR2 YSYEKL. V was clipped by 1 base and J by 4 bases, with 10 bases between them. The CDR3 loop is CASSQVSLVYGYTF. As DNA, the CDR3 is TGCGCCAGCAGCCAAGTTAGTCTGGTCTATGGCTACACCTTC.

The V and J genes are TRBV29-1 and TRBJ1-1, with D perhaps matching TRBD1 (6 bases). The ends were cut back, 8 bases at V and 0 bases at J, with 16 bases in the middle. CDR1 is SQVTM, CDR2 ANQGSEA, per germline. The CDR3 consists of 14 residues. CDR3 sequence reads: CSLLRGGVNTEAFF. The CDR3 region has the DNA TGCAGCCTGTTGAGGGGGGGGGTGAACACTGAAGCTTTCTTT.

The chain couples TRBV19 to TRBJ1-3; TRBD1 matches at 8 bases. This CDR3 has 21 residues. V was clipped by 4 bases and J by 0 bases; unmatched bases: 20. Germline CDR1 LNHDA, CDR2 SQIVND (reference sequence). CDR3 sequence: CASSTSFGRDRSDRSGNTIYF. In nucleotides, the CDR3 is TGTGCCAGTAGTACATCATTTGGGCGGGACAGGTCTGATCGCTCTGGAAACACCATATATTTT.

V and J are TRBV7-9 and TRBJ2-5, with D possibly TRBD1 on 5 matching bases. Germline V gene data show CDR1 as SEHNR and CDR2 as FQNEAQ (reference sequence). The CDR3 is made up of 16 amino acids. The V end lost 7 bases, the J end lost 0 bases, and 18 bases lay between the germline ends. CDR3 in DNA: TGTGCCAGCACCTTCGCGTTCCACAGGAACCAAGAGACCCAGTACTTC. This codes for CASTFAFHRNQETQYF. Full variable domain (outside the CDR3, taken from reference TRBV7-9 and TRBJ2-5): DTGVSQNPRHKITKRGQNVTFRCDPISEHNRLYWYRQTLGQGPEFLTYFQNEAQLEKSRLLSDRFSAERPKGSFSTLEIQRTEQGDSAMYLCASTFAFHRNQETQYFGPGTRLLVL.

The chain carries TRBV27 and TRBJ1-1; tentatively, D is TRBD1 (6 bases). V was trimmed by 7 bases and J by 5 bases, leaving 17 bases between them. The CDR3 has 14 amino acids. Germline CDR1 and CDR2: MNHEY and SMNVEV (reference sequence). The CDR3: CASNVQGADTEAFF. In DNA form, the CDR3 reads TGTGCCAGCAATGTACAGGGAGCAGATACTGAAGCTTTCTTT.

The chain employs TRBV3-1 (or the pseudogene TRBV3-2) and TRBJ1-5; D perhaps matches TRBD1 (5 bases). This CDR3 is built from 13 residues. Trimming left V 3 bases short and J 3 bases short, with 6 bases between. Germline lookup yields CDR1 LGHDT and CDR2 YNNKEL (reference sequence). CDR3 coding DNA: TGTGCCAGCAGCCAGGGGCACAATCAGCCCCAGCATTTT. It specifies CASSQGHNQPQHF.